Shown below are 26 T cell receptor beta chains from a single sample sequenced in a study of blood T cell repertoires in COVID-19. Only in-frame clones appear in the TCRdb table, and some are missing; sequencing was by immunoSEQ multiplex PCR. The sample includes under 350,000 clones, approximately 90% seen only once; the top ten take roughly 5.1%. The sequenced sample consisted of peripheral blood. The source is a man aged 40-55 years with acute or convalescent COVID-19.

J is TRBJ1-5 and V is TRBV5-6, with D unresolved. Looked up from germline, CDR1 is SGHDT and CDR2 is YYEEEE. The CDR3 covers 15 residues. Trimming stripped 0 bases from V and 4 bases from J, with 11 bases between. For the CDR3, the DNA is TGTGCCAGCAGCTTGGGGGCTGGCCATAATCAGCCCCAGCATTTT. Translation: CASSLGAGHNQPQHF.

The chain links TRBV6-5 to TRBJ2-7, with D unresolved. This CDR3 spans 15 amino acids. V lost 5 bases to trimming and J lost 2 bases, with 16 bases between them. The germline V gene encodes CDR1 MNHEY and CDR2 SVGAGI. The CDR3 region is CASSPTVGGAYEQYF. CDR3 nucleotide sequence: TGTGCCAGCAGTCCCACCGTTGGCGGTGCCTACGAGCAGTACTTC.

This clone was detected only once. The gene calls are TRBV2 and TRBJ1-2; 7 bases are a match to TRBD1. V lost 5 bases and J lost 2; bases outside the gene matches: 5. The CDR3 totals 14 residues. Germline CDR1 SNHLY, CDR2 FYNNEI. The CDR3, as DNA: TGTGCCAGCAGTCCTCCGGGACAGAACTATGGCTACACCTTC. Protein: CASSPPGQNYGYTF.

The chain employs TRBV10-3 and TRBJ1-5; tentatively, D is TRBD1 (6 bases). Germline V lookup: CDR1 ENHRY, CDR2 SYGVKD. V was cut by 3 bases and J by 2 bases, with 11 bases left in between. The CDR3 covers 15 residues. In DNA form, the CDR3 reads TGTGCCATCAGTGAATATTCAGGGGGCAATCAGCCCCAGCATTTT. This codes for CAISEYSGGNQPQHF.

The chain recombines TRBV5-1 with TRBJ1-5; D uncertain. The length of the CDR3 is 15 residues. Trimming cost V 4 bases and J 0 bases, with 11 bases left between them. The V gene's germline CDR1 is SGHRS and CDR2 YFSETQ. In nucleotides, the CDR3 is TGCGCCAGCAGCGTGGCCGGGTATAGCAATCAGCCCCAGCATTTT. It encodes CASSVAGYSNQPQHF.

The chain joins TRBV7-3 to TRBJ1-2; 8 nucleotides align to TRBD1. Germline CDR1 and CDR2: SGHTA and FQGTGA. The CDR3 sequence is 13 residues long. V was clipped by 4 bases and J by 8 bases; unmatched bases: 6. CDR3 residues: CASSSTGVEGYTF. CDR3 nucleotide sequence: TGTGCCAGCAGCTCGACAGGGGTGGAAGGCTACACCTTC.

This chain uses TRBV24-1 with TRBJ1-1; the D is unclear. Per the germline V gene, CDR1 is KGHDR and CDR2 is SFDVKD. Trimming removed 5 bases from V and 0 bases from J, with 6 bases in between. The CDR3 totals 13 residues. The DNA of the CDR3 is TGTGCCACCAGTGGTTCAGTGAACACTGAAGCTTTCTTT. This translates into CATSGSVNTEAFF.

CDR3 in amino acids: CASSMAGQGGDTQYF. CDR3 in DNA: TGTGCCAGCAGCATGGCGGGACAGGGAGGTGATACGCAGTATTTT. The J gene is TRBJ2-3, the V gene TRBV7-2; 9 bases align to TRBD1. This CDR3 spans 15 amino acids. Losses at the gene ends were 5 bases for V and 6 bases for J; bases not matched to a gene: 9. Germline V gene data show CDR1 as SGHTA and CDR2 as FQGNSA.

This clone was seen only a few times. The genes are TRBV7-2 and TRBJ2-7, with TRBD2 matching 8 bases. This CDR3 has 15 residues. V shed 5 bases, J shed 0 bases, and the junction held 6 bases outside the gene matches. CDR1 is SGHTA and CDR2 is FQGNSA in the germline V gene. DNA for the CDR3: TGTGCCAGCAGCGTTCGGGGGGGGCCCTCCTACGAGCAGTACTTC. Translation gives CASSVRGGPSYEQYF.

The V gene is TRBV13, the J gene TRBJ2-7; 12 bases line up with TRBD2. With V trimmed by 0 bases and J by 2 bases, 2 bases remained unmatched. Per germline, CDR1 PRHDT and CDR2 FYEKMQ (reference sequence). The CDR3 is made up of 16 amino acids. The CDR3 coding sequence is TGTGCCAGCAGCTTAGGAGGACTAGCGGGAACCTACGAGCAGTACTTC. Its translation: CASSLGGLAGTYEQYF.

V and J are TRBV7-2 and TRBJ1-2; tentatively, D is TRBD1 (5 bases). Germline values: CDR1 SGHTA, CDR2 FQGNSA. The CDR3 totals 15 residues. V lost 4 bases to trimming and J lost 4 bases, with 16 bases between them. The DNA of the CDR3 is TGTGCCAGCAGCTACCTTCCGACAGAAAGCTATGGCTACACCTTC. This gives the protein CASSYLPTESYGYTF.

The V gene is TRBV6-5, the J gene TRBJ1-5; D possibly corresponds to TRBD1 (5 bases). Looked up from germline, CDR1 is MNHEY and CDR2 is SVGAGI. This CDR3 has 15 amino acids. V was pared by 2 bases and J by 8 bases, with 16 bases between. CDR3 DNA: TGTGCCAGCAGTTACCGTGGTCGGGGGGAGGAGCCCCAGCATTTT. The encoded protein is CASSYRGRGEEPQHF.

The CDR3 protein is CASSSQPPDITYEQYF. In nucleotides, the CDR3 is TGTGCCAGCAGCTCTCAGCCGCCGGACATAACCTACGAGCAGTACTTC. The V call is TRBV11-2, the J call TRBJ2-7, with D perhaps matching TRBD1 (5 bases). The CDR3 has 16 residues. Trimming removed 4 bases from V and 2 bases from J, with 18 bases in between. CDR1 and CDR2 (germline): SGHAT, FQNNGV.

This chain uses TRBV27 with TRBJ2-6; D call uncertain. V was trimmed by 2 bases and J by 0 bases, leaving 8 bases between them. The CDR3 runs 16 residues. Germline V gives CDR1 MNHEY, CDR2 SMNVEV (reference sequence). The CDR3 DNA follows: TGTGCCAGCAGTTTAGGGCGAATCTCTGGGGCCAACGTCCTGACTTTC. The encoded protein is CASSLGRISGANVLTF.

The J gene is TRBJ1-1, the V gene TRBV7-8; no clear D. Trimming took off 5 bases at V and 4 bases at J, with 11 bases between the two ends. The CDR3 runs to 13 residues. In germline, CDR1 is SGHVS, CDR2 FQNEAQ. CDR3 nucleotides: TGTGCCAGCAGCACAAGTCTAGCCACTGAAGCTTTCTTT. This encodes CASSTSLATEAFF.

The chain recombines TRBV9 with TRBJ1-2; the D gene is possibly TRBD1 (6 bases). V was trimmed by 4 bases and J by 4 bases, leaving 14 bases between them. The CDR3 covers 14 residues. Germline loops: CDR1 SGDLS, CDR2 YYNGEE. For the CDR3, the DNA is TGTGCCAGCAGCCCAAGGACAGACGTCTATGGCTACACCTTC. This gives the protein CASSPRTDVYGYTF. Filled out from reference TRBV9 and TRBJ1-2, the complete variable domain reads DSGVTQTPKHLITATGQRVTLRCSPRSGDLSVYWYQQSLDQGLQFLIQYYNGEERAKGNILERFSAQQFPDLHSELNLSSLELGDSALYFCASSPRTDVYGYTFGSGTRLTVV.

The CDR3 protein is CASSAYRDPTGELFF. The CDR3 nucleotides read TGTGCCAGTAGTGCCTACAGGGATCCGACCGGGGAGCTGTTTTTT. The gene calls are TRBV19 and TRBJ2-2, with D possibly being TRBD1 (6 bases). Trimming took 5 bases from V and 5 from J, leaving 15 bases between them. In germline, CDR1 is LNHDA, CDR2 SQIVND (reference sequence). The CDR3 loop spans 15 amino acids.

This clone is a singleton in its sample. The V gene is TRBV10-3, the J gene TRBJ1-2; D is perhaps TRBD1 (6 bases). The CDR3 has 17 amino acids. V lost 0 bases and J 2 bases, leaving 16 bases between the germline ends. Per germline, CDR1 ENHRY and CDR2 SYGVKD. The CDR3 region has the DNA TGTGCCATCAGTGAGTCGAGGGGGTGGACAGAAAACTATGGCTACACCTTC. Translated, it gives CAISESRGWTENYGYTF.

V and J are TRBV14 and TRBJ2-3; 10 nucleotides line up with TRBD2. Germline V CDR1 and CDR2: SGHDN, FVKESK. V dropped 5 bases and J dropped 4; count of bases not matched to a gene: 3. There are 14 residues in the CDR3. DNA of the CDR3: TGTGCCAGCAGCTCGAGCGGGGGGGCAGATACGCAGTATTTT. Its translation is CASSSSGGADTQYF.

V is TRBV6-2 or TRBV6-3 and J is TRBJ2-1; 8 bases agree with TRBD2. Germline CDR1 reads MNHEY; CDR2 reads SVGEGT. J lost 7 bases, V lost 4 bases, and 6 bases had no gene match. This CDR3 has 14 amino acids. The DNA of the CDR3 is TGTGCCAGCAGTTCAGGGACTAGACCGAATGAGCAGTTCTTC. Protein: CASSSGTRPNEQFF.

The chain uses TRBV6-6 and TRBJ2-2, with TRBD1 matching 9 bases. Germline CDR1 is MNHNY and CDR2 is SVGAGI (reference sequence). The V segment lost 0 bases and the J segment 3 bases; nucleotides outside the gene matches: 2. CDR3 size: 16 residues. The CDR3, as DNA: TGTGCCAGCAGTTACTCGGGACAGGGTTACACCGGGGAGCTGTTTTTT. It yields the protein CASSYSGQGYTGELFF.

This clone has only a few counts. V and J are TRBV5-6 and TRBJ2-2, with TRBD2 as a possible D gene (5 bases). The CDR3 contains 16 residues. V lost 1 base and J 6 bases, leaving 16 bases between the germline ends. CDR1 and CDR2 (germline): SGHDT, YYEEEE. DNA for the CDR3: TGTGCCAGCAGCTTGCTGGATCCCGGGAAACCCGGGGAGCTGTTTTTT. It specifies CASSLLDPGKPGELFF.

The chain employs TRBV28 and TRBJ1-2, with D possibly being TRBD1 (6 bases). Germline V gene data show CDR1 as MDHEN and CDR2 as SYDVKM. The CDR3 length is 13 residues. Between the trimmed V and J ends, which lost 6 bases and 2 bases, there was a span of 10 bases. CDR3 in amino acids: CASSQTGNYGYTF. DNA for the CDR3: TGTGCCAGCAGCCAAACAGGGAACTATGGCTACACCTTC.

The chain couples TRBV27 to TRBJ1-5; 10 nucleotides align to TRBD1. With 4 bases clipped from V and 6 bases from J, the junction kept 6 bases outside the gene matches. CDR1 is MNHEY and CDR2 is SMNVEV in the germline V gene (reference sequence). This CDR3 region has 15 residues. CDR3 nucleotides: TGTGCCAGCAGTTCCCGACAGGGGGCAAGTCAGCCCCAGCATTTT. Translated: CASSSRQGASQPQHF.

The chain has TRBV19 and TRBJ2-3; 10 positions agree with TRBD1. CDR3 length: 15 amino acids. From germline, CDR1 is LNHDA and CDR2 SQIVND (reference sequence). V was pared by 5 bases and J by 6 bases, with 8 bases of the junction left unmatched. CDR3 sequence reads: CASSPRQGAMDTQYF. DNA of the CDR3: TGTGCCAGTAGTCCTAGACAGGGGGCGATGGATACGCAGTATTTT. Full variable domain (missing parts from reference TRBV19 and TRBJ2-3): DGGITQSPKYLFRKEGQNVTLSCEQNLNHDAMYWYRQDPGQGLRLIYYSQIVNDFQKGDIAEGYSVSREKKESFPLTVTSAQKNPTAFYLCASSPRQGAMDTQYFGPGTRLTVL.

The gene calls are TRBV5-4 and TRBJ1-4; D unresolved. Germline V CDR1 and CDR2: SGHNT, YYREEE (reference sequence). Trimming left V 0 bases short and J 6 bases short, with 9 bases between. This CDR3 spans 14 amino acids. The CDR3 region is CASSLANRDEKLFF. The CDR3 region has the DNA TGTGCCAGCAGCTTGGCAAACCGGGATGAAAAACTGTTTTTT.